A selection of T cell receptor beta chains follows, all from one sample in a study of blood T cell repertoires in COVID-19. Repertoires were generated with immunoSEQ multiplex PCR, while TCRdb's copy carries only in-frame clones and drops some. Of tens of thousands of clones listed, more than 65% are singletons. Sequenced: peripheral blood. The receptors shown here come from a woman in her seventies with acute or convalescent COVID-19. CDR3s include the opening cysteine and the closing phenylalanine or tryptophan. The order of the fields is J gene, V gene, D gene, clone size, CDR3 DNA, CDR3 protein. D genes are given only for firm matches. Clone sizes are given selectively: once, few, many, or a class where the clone is expanded.

TRBJ1-1 | TRBV6-2/TRBV6-3 | . | many | TGTGCCAGCAGTGCCGTGGGGGGGACTGAAGCTTTCTTT | CASSAVGGTEAFF
TRBJ2-7 | TRBV6-1 | TRBD1 | . | TGTGCCAGCAGTGACCAGACAGGGGGCCCCTACGAGCAGTACTTC | CASSDQTGGPYEQYF
TRBJ2-3 | TRBV4-3 | . | . | TGCGCCAGCAGCCAAGGCTTTGGACCAGGGCCCACAGATACGCAGTATTTT | CASSQGFGPGPTDTQYF
TRBJ1-2 | TRBV3-1/TRBV3-2 | TRBD1 | . | TGTGCCAGCAGCCAATGGGACAGGGCAGGCGGCTACACCTTC | CASSQWDRAGGYTF
TRBJ2-5 | TRBV5-1 | TRBD2 | . | TGCGCCAGCAGCCCCGGACTAGCGGGGGGCTCGGAGACCCAGTACTTC | CASSPGLAGGSETQYF
TRBJ2-5 | TRBV5-1 | TRBD1 | . | TGCGCCAGCAGCTTCTGGGGACAGGGAGGGACCCAGTACTTC | CASSFWGQGGTQYF
TRBJ2-7 | TRBV7-8 | . | . | TGTGCCAGCAGCTTCCTGGAGGTGATGTACGAGCAGTACTTC | CASSFLEVMYEQYF
TRBJ1-1 | TRBV6-6 | . | few | TGTGCCAGCAGGGACAAGTCCAACACTGAAGCTTTCTTT | CASRDKSNTEAFF
TRBJ1-1 | TRBV18 | TRBD1 | . | TGTGCCAGCTCAGACAGACAGGGAATCACTGAAGCTTTCTTT | CASSDRQGITEAFF
TRBJ2-3 | TRBV4-3 | . | . | TGCGCCAGCAGCCTTATGGCAGGGGGCACAGATACGCAGTATTTT | CASSLMAGGTDTQYF
TRBJ2-1 | TRBV18 | TRBD2 | . | TGTGCCAGCTCACTGGGACTAGCGGGGGTTGGAGAGCAGTTCTTC | CASSLGLAGVGEQFF
TRBJ1-2 | TRBV30 | TRBD1 | . | TGTGCCTGGAACTCCGGGACAGGGACTTATGGCTACACCTTC | CAWNSGTGTYGYTF
TRBJ2-2 | TRBV19 | TRBD2 | . | TGTGCCAGTATGGTAGCGGGAGGGCCCGGGGAGCTGTTTTTT | CASMVAGGPGELFF
TRBJ1-5 | TRBV2 | TRBD1 | . | TGTGCCAGCAGTGGGACAGGAGGCAATCAGCCCCAGCATTTT | CASSGTGGNQPQHF
TRBJ2-2 | TRBV3-1/TRBV3-2 | . | . | TGTGCCAGCAGCCAGAGGGACAAGAACACCGGGGAGCTGTTTTTT | CASSQRDKNTGELFF
TRBJ2-2 | TRBV28 | . | . | TGTGCCAGCAGTTTTCATGGCCGGGGCACCGGGGAGCTGTTTTTT | CASSFHGRGTGELFF
TRBJ2-1 | TRBV3-1/TRBV3-2 | TRBD2 | few | TGTGCCAGCAGCCAAGGAAGCGGGGGTTACAATGAGCAGTTCTTC | CASSQGSGGYNEQFF
TRBJ2-2 | TRBV2 | . | . | TGTGCCAGCAGTGGAGCTCTCGGCAGGGTGGACGGGGAGCTGTTTTTT | CASSGALGRVDGELFF
TRBJ1-2 | TRBV15 | . | once | TGTGCCACCAGCAGCACTGACACGAGAGGGCATGGCTACACCTTC | CATSSTDTRGHGYTF
TRBJ2-7 | TRBV28 | . | . | TGTGCCAGCCGACCCGGAGGGGGGGATGAGCAGTACTTC | CASRPGGGDEQYF
TRBJ1-4 | TRBV2 | . | . | TGTGCCAGCAGTGCGACAGCCCAAAATGAAAAACTGTTTTTT | CASSATAQNEKLFF